This is a list of T cell receptor beta chains from one sample in a study of T cell responses to AZD1222 COVID-19 vaccine. Sequencing was performed with immunoSEQ multiplex PCR; in TCRdb, only in-frame clones are kept and a portion is missing. The table includes around 120,000 clones, approximately 82% detected once. Source: peripheral blood, taken 28 days after the second AZD1222 dose. The receptors come from an adult who received the AZD1222 COVID-19 vaccine. CDR3s include the opening cysteine and the closing phenylalanine or tryptophan. D genes are given only for firm matches.

>TRBD1|TRBJ1-6|TRBV3-1/TRBV3-2
CASSSGTVGISPLHF
>TRBD1|TRBJ2-7|TRBV7-3
CASSLTGAYEQYF
>NA|TRBJ2-7|TRBV27
CASSPEIYYEQYF
>NA|TRBJ2-7|TRBV6-5
CASSYSSGDSFYEQYF
>NA|TRBJ1-2|TRBV6-5
CASSPGDYGYTF
>TRBD1|TRBJ2-7|TRBV18
CASSRTAGTGYNEQYF
>NA|TRBJ1-1|TRBV29-1
CSVEAVGGRTEAFF
>TRBD1|TRBJ1-5|TRBV2
CASRQGARDQPQHF
>TRBD2|TRBJ2-1|TRBV5-1
CASSGGTSSTYNEQFF
>NA|TRBJ2-3|TRBV9
CASRAQEASTDTQYF
>NA|TRBJ2-2|TRBV7-6
CASAVGSRTGELFF
>TRBD1|TRBJ1-1|TRBV3-1/TRBV3-2
CASSQAGGHTEAFF
>NA|TRBJ2-6|TRBV3-1/TRBV3-2
CASSETGTPLTF
>NA|TRBJ2-5|TRBV27
CASMASRVGGETQYF
>NA|TRBJ2-6|TRBV3-1/TRBV3-2
CASSPPRGAGANVLTF
>TRBD1|TRBJ1-1|TRBV18
CASSRLIQGSNTEAFF
>NA|TRBJ1-4|TRBV7-8
CASRGLGATNEKLFF
>NA|TRBJ2-2|TRBV9
CASSAHPEGQGGTGELFF
>NA|TRBJ2-1|TRBV5-1
CASSATGAHNNEQFF
>NA|TRBJ1-2|TRBV7-9
CASSSPLAVSGYTF
>TRBD1|TRBJ1-1|TRBV3-1/TRBV3-2
CASSQAGTGETEAFF
>TRBD1|TRBJ1-1|TRBV30
CAWRGQLVNTEAFF
>NA|TRBJ2-5|TRBV7-9
CALDRETQYF
>NA|TRBJ1-5|TRBV3-1/TRBV3-2
CASSQRSSNQPQHF
>NA|TRBJ2-7|TRBV4-2
CASSQVVPVSSYEQYF
>NA|TRBJ1-1|TRBV6-5
CAAAGATEAFF
>NA|TRBJ1-1|TRBV9
CASSPFKGLVTEAFF
>TRBD2|TRBJ2-1|TRBV6-6
CASSPAGGFANEQFF
>NA|TRBJ2-2|TRBV6-5
CASSIQATGELFF
>NA|TRBJ1-1|TRBV5-8
CASSLQENTEAFF
>TRBD1|TRBJ1-6|TRBV2
CASNDRGGSPLHF
>TRBD1|TRBJ1-2|TRBV28
CASTNIGTGSYGYTF
>TRBD2|TRBJ2-1|TRBV4-3
CASSPRLRGTYNEQFF
>TRBD1|TRBJ1-2|TRBV11-2
CASREAEQGLYGYTF
>NA|TRBJ1-6|TRBV20-1
CSASRVEGKYNSPLHF
>NA|TRBJ1-2|TRBV12-3/TRBV12-4
CASSLILGYTF
>TRBD1|TRBJ2-1|TRBV2
CASRATGGRNEQFF
>NA|TRBJ1-5|TRBV6-1
CASSDRVGRGNQPQHF
>NA|TRBJ2-5|TRBV11-3
CASSIRVRETQYF
>NA|TRBJ2-3|TRBV29-1
CSVEDRRGAGQLTDTQYF
>TRBD1|TRBJ1-3|TRBV4-2
CASSPLTGEGNTIYF
>NA|TRBJ2-7|TRBV14
CASSQEWGGVNEQYF
>NA|TRBJ2-7|TRBV20-1
CSARGGYEQYF
>TRBD2|TRBJ2-3|TRBV4-1
CASSRDRTSGASDTQYF
>TRBD1|TRBJ1-1|TRBV5-1
CASSLGQGYRVAFF